A selection of T cell receptor beta chains follows, all from one sample in a study of cytomegalovirus exposure and HLA in healthy donors. The protocol was immunoSEQ multiplex PCR, while the TCRdb copy is restricted to in-frame clones and leaves out a portion. In the table there are nearly 200,000 clones, roughly four fifths of which are singletons. Sequencing used PBMCs. The receptor set was obtained from a woman aged 45 to 65 in good health and CMV-seropositive. Each CDR3 is given with its conserved first and last residue. The order of the fields is D gene, clone size, J gene, V gene, CDR3 protein, CDR3 DNA. The D gene is left open where the match is weak. The size of a clone is reported for some rows only, either as once, few or many, or as a class for expanded clones.

>TRBD1|.|TRBJ1-3|TRBV9
CASSSGQGGNTIYF
TGTGCCAGCAGCTCCGGACAGGGTGGAAACACCATATATTTT
>.|once|TRBJ2-1|TRBV19
CASSIREDNEQFF
TGTGCCAGTAGTATCCGGGAAGACAATGAGCAGTTCTTC
>.|.|TRBJ2-1|TRBV29-1
CSVEGGQIYNEQFF
TGCAGCGTTGAGGGGGGACAGATCTACAATGAGCAGTTCTTC
>TRBD2|few|TRBJ2-5|TRBV7-9
CASSMGLAGSETQYF
TGTGCCAGCAGCATGGGACTAGCGGGATCAGAGACCCAGTACTTC
>.|.|TRBJ1-1|TRBV30
CAWIRPSAEAFF
TGTGCCTGGATCCGTCCCAGTGCTGAAGCTTTCTTT
>.|.|TRBJ2-3|TRBV7-9
CASSLRGGLFKSTDTQYF
TGTGCCAGCAGCTTAAGGGGTGGGCTCTTCAAGAGCACAGATACGCAGTATTTT
>TRBD1|.|TRBJ1-5|TRBV19
CASSQNRGSNQPQHF
TGTGCCAGTAGTCAAAACAGGGGTAGCAATCAGCCCCAGCATTTT
>.|.|TRBJ2-5|TRBV29-1
CSVAAGAQETQYF
TGCAGCGTTGCAGCGGGTGCCCAAGAGACCCAGTACTTC
>TRBD2|.|TRBJ2-1|TRBV6-5
CASSYLGGSSYNEQFF
TGTGCCAGCAGTTACTTGGGGGGGAGCTCCTACAATGAGCAGTTCTTC
>TRBD1|.|TRBJ1-5|TRBV15
CATSRPGQGYQPQHF
TGTGCCACCAGCAGGCCGGGACAGGGGTATCAGCCCCAGCATTTT
>.|once|TRBJ1-2|TRBV6-5
CASSLAGGSYGYTF
TGTGCCAGCAGTCTCGCGGGAGGAAGCTATGGCTACACCTTC
>TRBD1|.|TRBJ1-1|TRBV7-9
CASSGGHLTEAFF
TGTGCCAGCTCAGGGGGGCATCTCACTGAAGCTTTCTTT
>TRBD1|.|TRBJ1-2|TRBV5-8
CASSLETGVNYGYTF
TGTGCCAGCAGCTTGGAGACAGGGGTCAACTATGGCTACACCTTC
>TRBD1|.|TRBJ2-7|TRBV23-1
CASSQSLGQGGYEQYF
TGCGCCAGCAGTCAATCACTAGGACAGGGAGGCTACGAGCAGTACTTC
>.|.|TRBJ1-4|TRBV28
CASSLGQDNEKLFF
TGTGCCAGCAGTTTGGGTCAGGATAATGAAAAACTGTTTTTT
>.|.|TRBJ2-3|TRBV4-1
CASSQGGKGRTDTQYF
TGCGCCAGCAGCCAGGGGGGAAAGGGTCGCACAGATACGCAGTATTTT
>TRBD2|.|TRBJ2-2|TRBV7-3
CASSQGLAGVHTGELFF
TGTGCCAGCAGCCAGGGACTAGCGGGAGTTCATACCGGGGAGCTGTTTTTT
>.|.|TRBJ2-5|TRBV7-2
CASSFQTGSQETQYF
TGTGCCAGCAGCTTCCAGACAGGTAGTCAAGAGACCCAGTACTTC
>TRBD1|.|TRBJ2-6|TRBV27
CASRKDRGISGANVLTF
TGTGCCAGCAGAAAGGACAGGGGGATAAGTGGGGCCAACGTCCTGACTTTC
>TRBD2|.|TRBJ2-1|TRBV4-1
CASSQGLAGGPEAYNEQFF
TGCGCCAGCAGCCAAGGACTAGCGGGGGGGCCAGAGGCCTACAATGAGCAGTTCTTC
>TRBD1|few|TRBJ1-1|TRBV4-3
CASSQDGRGTGGPRNTEAFF
TGCGCCAGCAGCCAAGATGGACGGGGGACAGGGGGCCCTAGGAACACTGAAGCTTTCTTT
>.|once|TRBJ1-1|TRBV6-5
CASSYGGGGANTEAFF
TGTGCCAGCAGTTACGGGGGTGGAGGGGCGAACACTGAAGCTTTCTTT
>.|.|TRBJ2-2|TRBV7-2
CASRPEAPELFF
TGTGCCAGCAGGCCCGAGGCTCCGGAGCTGTTTTTT
>TRBD2|few|TRBJ2-5|TRBV10-2
CASSSGLAGIGETQYF
TGCGCCAGCAGTTCCGGACTAGCGGGAATAGGTGAGACCCAGTACTTC
>.|.|TRBJ1-1|TRBV6-1
CATHPVDRKNTEAFF
TGTGCCACCCACCCAGTAGACAGGAAAAACACTGAAGCTTTCTTT
>TRBD2|.|TRBJ2-1|TRBV7-6
CASSRLAGGSWDEQFF
TGTGCCAGCAGCAGACTAGCGGGAGGAAGTTGGGATGAGCAGTTCTTC
>TRBD1|.|TRBJ2-7|TRBV5-1
CASSLQDRGEQYF
TGCGCCAGCAGCTTGCAGGACAGGGGCGAGCAGTACTTC
>.|.|TRBJ2-2|TRBV10-3
CAISERRGSDTGELFF
TGTGCCATCAGTGAGCGCAGGGGTTCGGACACCGGGGAGCTGTTTTTT
>TRBD1|.|TRBJ1-2|TRBV11-2
CASSMTGKEGYTF
TGTGCCAGCAGCATGACAGGGAAAGAAGGCTACACCTTC
>TRBD1|few|TRBJ1-2|TRBV7-2
CASSLDLRGHYGYTF
TGTGCCAGCAGCTTAGATCTCAGGGGGCACTATGGCTACACCTTC
>.|.|TRBJ2-5|TRBV30
CAWSVQVQETQYF
TGTGCCTGGAGTGTCCAGGTCCAAGAGACCCAGTACTTC
>.|.|TRBJ2-1|TRBV6-5
CASIEKGVLVF
TGTGCCAGCATCGAAAAGGGGGTCCTGGTCTTC
>.|.|TRBJ1-1|TRBV5-6
CASSAGVNTEAFF
TGTGCCAGCAGCGCCGGGGTCAACACTGAAGCTTTCTTT
>.|.|TRBJ2-7|TRBV5-1
CASSLATLATPYEQYF
TGCGCCAGCAGCTTGGCCACTCTAGCTACCCCCTACGAGCAGTACTTC
>.|.|TRBJ1-1|TRBV19
CASSIWDTNTEAFF
TGTGCCAGTAGTATCTGGGACACGAACACTGAAGCTTTCTTT
>TRBD2|.|TRBJ2-1|TRBV28
CASYPAGGGSSYNEQFF
TGTGCCAGCTACCCGGCGGGAGGGGGAAGCTCCTACAATGAGCAGTTCTTC
>.|.|TRBJ1-2|TRBV7-2
CASSFYPGHNTNYGYTF
TGTGCCAGCAGCTTCTATCCGGGACACAACACTAACTATGGCTACACCTTC
>TRBD2|.|TRBJ2-7|TRBV4-1
CASSQGLAGDWSYEQYF
TGCGCCAGCAGCCAAGGACTAGCGGGAGATTGGTCCTACGAGCAGTACTTC
>.|.|TRBJ2-3|TRBV6-5
CASSSGDGTDTQYF
TGTGCCAGCAGTTCGGGGGACGGCACAGATACGCAGTATTTT
>TRBD2|.|TRBJ2-3|TRBV7-9
CASSSSGDTQYF
TGTGCCAGCAGTTCTAGCGGAGATACGCAGTATTTT
>.|once|TRBJ2-3|TRBV27
CASSLLGATDTQYF
TGTGCCAGCAGTTTATTGGGGGCCACAGATACGCAGTATTTT
>TRBD2|.|TRBJ2-3|TRBV6-1
CASSLREVLDTQYF
TGTGCCAGCAGTCTGCGGGAGGTGTTAGATACGCAGTATTTT
>.|.|TRBJ1-2|TRBV5-1
CASSLHENYGYTF
TGCGCCAGCAGCTTGCACGAGAACTATGGCTACACCTTC
>.|.|TRBJ2-1|TRBV19
CASSIQQVPGEQFF
TGTGCCAGTAGTATACAACAGGTCCCCGGTGAGCAGTTCTTC
>.|.|TRBJ2-1|TRBV7-3
CASSLGLVSYNEQFF
TGTGCCAGCAGCTTAGGCCTAGTGTCCTACAATGAGCAGTTCTTC
>TRBD1|.|TRBJ1-5|TRBV18
CASSPGTGGTDQPQHF
TGTGCCAGCTCACCCGGGACAGGGGGCACGGATCAGCCCCAGCATTTT
>.|once|TRBJ2-2|TRBV18
CASSPVRAASTGELFF
TGTGCCAGCTCACCAGTGAGGGCCGCGAGCACCGGGGAGCTGTTTTTT
>TRBD2|.|TRBJ2-1|TRBV7-9
CASSQRLALSYNEQFF
TGTGCCAGCAGCCAACGACTAGCGTTGTCCTACAATGAGCAGTTCTTC
>TRBD1|once|TRBJ2-3|TRBV5-1
CASSSTGESTDTQYF
TGCGCCAGCAGCTCGACAGGGGAGAGCACAGATACGCAGTATTTT
>.|.|TRBJ2-2|TRBV28
CASSSANTGELFF
TGTGCCAGCAGCTCTGCGAACACCGGGGAGCTGTTTTTT
>TRBD1|.|TRBJ2-5|TRBV6-1
CASVSGTVRQETQYF
TGTGCCAGCGTCTCCGGGACAGTTAGACAAGAGACCCAGTACTTC
>TRBD1|.|TRBJ2-7|TRBV5-6
CASSPRTGAGYEQYF
TGTGCCAGCAGCCCTAGGACAGGGGCGGGCTACGAGCAGTACTTC
>TRBD2|.|TRBJ2-5|TRBV19
CASSPGTSGRASETQYF
TGTGCCAGTAGTCCCGGGACTAGCGGGAGGGCCTCGGAGACCCAGTACTTC
>TRBD1|.|TRBJ2-7|TRBV2
CASSEDRGLNEQYF
TGTGCCAGCAGTGAGGACAGGGGGCTGAACGAGCAGTACTTC
>.|.|TRBJ1-1|TRBV7-2
CASSVGHANTEAFF
TGTGCCAGCAGCGTGGGACATGCGAACACTGAAGCTTTCTTT